Each of the 25 T cell receptor beta chains below was sequenced from the same sample in a study of T cell responses to AZD1222 COVID-19 vaccine. Repertoires were generated with immunoSEQ multiplex PCR, while TCRdb's copy carries only in-frame clones and drops some. In the table there are 140,000 to 150,000 clones, 85% to 90% of which are singletons. The starting material was peripheral blood, obtained on day 0 of AZD1222 vaccination. The receptors come from an adult in good health.

The V call is TRBV27, the J call TRBJ1-5; a weak D match, TRBD1 (5 bases). CDR1 is MNHEY, CDR2 SMNVEV, per germline (reference sequence). The CDR3 is made up of 15 amino acids. Deletions cut 6 bases from V and 2 bases from J, with 14 bases between. The DNA of the CDR3 is TGTGCCAGCAGGTCCACCGGGACCGGCAATCAGCCCCAGCATTTT. Translation: CASRSTGTGNQPQHF.

The chain carries TRBV4-2 and TRBJ1-1; D is possibly TRBD1 (5 bases). The CDR3 is 14 residues long. CDR1 and CDR2 (germline): LGHNA, YNFKEQ. Trimming removed 1 base at V and 0 bases at J, with 6 bases between. CDR3 sequence: CASSQGGVNTEAFF. Written as DNA, the CDR3 is TGTGCCAGCAGCCAAGGGGGGGTGAACACTGAAGCTTTCTTT.

The chain links TRBV11-2 to TRBJ1-6; D gene uncertain. V lost 4 bases and J lost 0, with 10 bases in between. CDR3 length: 16 residues. Germline-derived CDR1 and CDR2 are SGHAT and FQNNGV. The CDR3 DNA sequence: TGTGCCAGCAGCTATAACACTGGCTCCTATAATTCACCCCTCCACTTT. It yields the protein CASSYNTGSYNSPLHF.

This clone was seen more than once but under ten times. The gene calls are TRBV10-2 and TRBJ1-1; 8 bases line up with TRBD1. Germline loops: CDR1 WSHSY, CDR2 SAAADI. With V trimmed by 2 bases and J by 9 bases, 5 bases remained unmatched. The CDR3 is 13 residues long. CDR3 sequence (DNA): TGCGCCAGCAGTGAGGGGGACAGGAGGCAAGCTTTCTTT. Protein sequence: CASSEGDRRQAFF.

The chain carries TRBV30 and TRBJ2-7, with 9 bases lining up with TRBD2. The CDR3 has 14 residues. The J segment lost 6 bases and the V segment lost 0 bases, leaving 6 bases of the junction unmatched. From germline, CDR1 is GTSNPN and CDR2 SVGIG (reference sequence). CDR3 sequence (DNA): TGTGCCTGGAGTGTCGGAGCGGGAGGCGCCGAGCAGTACTTC. It is translated as CAWSVGAGGAEQYF.

In this sample, this clone turned up once. The chain couples TRBV5-1 to TRBJ1-2; 7 nucleotides match TRBD1. Germline assignment: CDR1 SGHRS and CDR2 YFSETQ. The CDR3 contains 14 residues. J was trimmed by 0 bases and V by 4 bases; bases with no gene match: 3. CDR3 nucleotide sequence: TGCGCCAGCAGCAGCGGGACAGCTAACTATGGCTACACCTTC. Protein product: CASSSGTANYGYTF.

This clone was counted only a few times. This rearrangement joins TRBV4-1 to TRBJ1-4; no firm D call. Germline-derived CDR1 and CDR2 are MGHRA and YSYEKL. The CDR3 length is 14 residues. The V and J ends lost 4 bases and 8 bases respectively, with 14 bases between them. Here the CDR3 DNA reads TGCGCCAGCAGCCCCACAGCGGAAGGAGAAAAACTGTTTTTT. It specifies CASSPTAEGEKLFF.

The J gene is TRBJ1-4, the V gene TRBV7-9; 7 bases agree with TRBD1. V lost 5 bases, J lost 14 bases, and 8 bases stayed unmatched. The germline CDR1 and CDR2 sequences are SEHNR and FQNEAQ (reference sequence). This CDR3 has 12 residues. This CDR3 reads CASSTQTGWLFF. CDR3 coding DNA: TGTGCCAGCAGCACCCAGACAGGGTGGCTGTTTTTT. Full variable domain (remainder filled in from reference TRBV7-9 and TRBJ1-4): DTGVSQNPRHKITKRGQNVTFRCDPISEHNRLYWYRQTLGQGPEFLTYFQNEAQLEKSRLLSDRFSAERPKGSFSTLEIQRTEQGDSAMYLCASSTQTGWLFFGSGTQLSVL.

The J gene is TRBJ1-4, the V gene TRBV14, with D tentatively TRBD1 (5 bases). The V gene lost 4 bases and the J gene lost 8 bases, with 14 bases spanning the gap. The CDR3 is 14 residues long. The germline gives CDR1 SGHDN, CDR2 FVKESK. CDR3 sequence (DNA): TGTGCCAGCAGCCCAACCAGGGTGGGAGAAAAACTGTTTTTT. Translated: CASSPTRVGEKLFF.

The chain joins TRBV5-4 to TRBJ2-7; 13 nucleotides align to TRBD2. Unmatched junction bases numbered 16, after V lost 4 bases and J lost 6 bases. Germline assignment: CDR1 SGHNT and CDR2 YYREEE (reference sequence). This CDR3 spans 18 amino acids. CDR3 region: CASSVGLAGVGASGEQYF. As DNA, the CDR3 is TGTGCCAGCAGCGTCGGACTAGCGGGAGTGGGGGCCTCCGGCGAGCAGTACTTC.

The V call is TRBV6-5, the J call TRBJ2-2; D unclear. Germline V gene lookup returns CDR1 MNHEY and CDR2 SVGAGI. The V end lost 7 bases, the J end lost 4 bases, and 16 bases lay between the germline ends. The CDR3 runs 15 residues. DNA for the CDR3: TGTGCCAGCATCCTGGGCCAATCGGTCACCGGGGAGCTGTTTTTT. Protein sequence: CASILGQSVTGELFF.

This clone was recorded only once. The V gene is TRBV6-5, the J gene TRBJ1-3; tentative D call: TRBD1 (5 bases). Germline V gene sequence: CDR1 MNHEY, CDR2 SVGAGI. V lost 2 bases, J lost 0 bases, and 5 bases lay in between. The CDR3 sequence is 14 residues long. CDR3 protein: CASSYRGSGNTIYF. For the CDR3, the DNA is TGTGCCAGCAGTTACAGGGGCTCTGGAAACACCATATATTTT.

V usage is TRBV9 and J usage is TRBJ2-7; D may be TRBD1 or TRBD2 (5 bases each). The CDR3 is 15 residues long. Germline CDR1 and CDR2: SGDLS and YYNGEE. Deletions cut 3 bases from V and 6 bases from J, with 19 bases between. The CDR3 region is CASSAGWGPEAEQYF. The CDR3 DNA reads as TGTGCCAGCAGCGCTGGTTGGGGCCCGGAGGCCGAGCAGTACTTC.

The J gene is TRBJ2-5, the V gene TRBV28; tentatively, D is TRBD1 or TRBD2 (5 bases each). Deletions cut 6 bases from V and 5 bases from J, with 19 bases between. The V gene's germline CDR1 is MDHEN and CDR2 SYDVKM. CDR3 length equals 15 residues. In DNA form, the CDR3 reads TGTGCCAGCAGCTGGGACCGCAAAGGCGGGGAGACCCAGTACTTC. Translated: CASSWDRKGGETQYF.

The rearrangement joins TRBV6-5 to TRBJ1-5, with D possibly TRBD1 on 5 matching bases. The germline gives CDR1 MNHEY, CDR2 SVGAGI. This CDR3 region has 15 residues. V dropped 6 bases and J dropped 0 bases, with 12 bases sitting between them. Written as DNA, the CDR3 is TGTGCCAGCAGGAGGGCAGGGATTAGCAATCAGCCCCAGCATTTT. Translated, it gives CASRRAGISNQPQHF.

J is TRBJ2-7 and V is TRBV5-1; perhaps D is TRBD1 or TRBD2 (6 bases each). The germline V gene encodes CDR1 SGHRS and CDR2 YFSETQ. The germline V and J ends were trimmed by 4 bases and 5 bases, with 19 bases remaining between them. This CDR3 has 15 amino acids. CDR3 sequence reads: CASSPGGGSGHEQYF. The CDR3, as DNA: TGCGCCAGCAGCCCCGGAGGGGGGAGTGGCCACGAGCAGTACTTC.

This chain links TRBV11-2 with TRBJ2-7; D unclear. The CDR3 consists of 15 residues. The V end was cut by 1 base, the J end by 4 bases, with 14 bases between. Germline CDR1 is SGHAT and CDR2 is FQNNGV. This chain's CDR3 is CASSLGPVLGYEQYF. DNA for the CDR3: TGTGCCAGCAGCTTAGGCCCGGTCTTGGGATACGAGCAGTACTTC.

The chain couples TRBV18 to TRBJ1-1, with D possibly matching TRBD1 (6 bases). V was pared by 1 base and J by 3 bases, with 9 bases between. This CDR3 contains 14 residues. The germline CDR1 and CDR2 sequences are KGHSH and LQKENI. This chain's CDR3 is CASSPQAGDTEAFF. As DNA, the CDR3 is TGTGCCAGCTCACCACAAGCAGGGGACACTGAAGCTTTCTTT.

CDR3 in amino acids: CASSQQGPFELIHTEAFF. The CDR3 DNA sequence: TGTGCCAGTAGCCAACAGGGTCCTTTTGAATTAATACACACTGAAGCTTTCTTT. This chain connects TRBV19 to TRBJ1-1; perhaps TRBD1 as D (6 bases). V was pared by 6 bases and J by 3 bases, with 26 bases between. Germline lookup yields CDR1 LNHDA and CDR2 SQIVND (reference sequence). The CDR3 covers 18 residues. The full variable domain, with the rest looked up from reference TRBV19 and TRBJ1-1, is DGGITQSPKYLFRKEGQNVTLSCEQNLNHDAMYWYRQDPGQGLRLIYYSQIVNDFQKGDIAEGYSVSREKKESFPLTVTSAQKNPTAFYLCASSQQGPFELIHTEAFFGQGTRLTVV.

This rearrangement joins TRBV7-2 to TRBJ2-2; D is possibly TRBD2 (6 bases). CDR1 SGHTA and CDR2 FQGNSA come from the germline V gene. V lost 5 bases and J 4 bases, leaving 11 bases between the germline ends. The CDR3 runs to 14 residues. CDR3 DNA sequence: TGTGCCAGCAGCCTAGGAGGGTCCACCGGGGAGCTGTTTTTT. Its translation: CASSLGGSTGELFF.

This clone has just a few counts. J is TRBJ1-6 and V is TRBV19; 9 positions agree with TRBD1. The J segment lost 5 bases and the V segment lost 5 bases, leaving 7 bases of the junction unmatched. Per germline, CDR1 LNHDA and CDR2 SQIVND (reference sequence). This CDR3 is 16 amino acids long. CDR3 region: CASSPLGQGNNSPLHF. CDR3 DNA: TGTGCCAGTAGTCCCCTAGGACAGGGGAATAATTCACCCCTCCACTTT.

J is TRBJ2-3 and V is TRBV30; possibly TRBD1 for D (6 bases). Germline V gene lookup returns CDR1 GTSNPN and CDR2 SVGIG (reference sequence). This CDR3 has 14 residues. V lost 4 bases to trimming and J lost 6 bases, with 17 bases between them. Here the CDR3 reads CAWTRTGYGDTQYF. In DNA, the CDR3 is TGTGCCTGGACCCGCACAGGGTACGGGGATACGCAGTATTTT.

CDR3 coding DNA: TGCAGCGTTGACTCCGGGGGTGGCTACACCTTC. Translated, it gives CSVDSGGGYTF. The chain couples TRBV29-1 to TRBJ1-2; D is possibly TRBD1 (5 bases). This CDR3 is built from 11 residues. Germline-derived CDR1 and CDR2 are SQVTM and ANQGSEA. Trimming stripped 3 bases from V and 7 bases from J, with 9 bases between.

The chain employs TRBV7-8 and TRBJ2-3; D gene unclear. The V gene's germline CDR1 is SGHVS and CDR2 FQNEAQ. The V gene lost 2 bases and the J gene lost 0 bases, with 3 bases spanning the gap. This CDR3 region has 13 residues. In nucleotides, the CDR3 is TGTGCCAGCAGCTTATTTAGCACAGATACGCAGTATTTT. Amino acid sequence: CASSLFSTDTQYF.

The genes are TRBV6-1 and TRBJ1-2, with D hard to call. The germline gives CDR1 MNHNS, CDR2 SASEGT. Deletions cut 1 base from V and 3 bases from J, with 15 bases between. This CDR3 spans 16 amino acids. The CDR3 region has the DNA TGTGCCAGCAGTGAAGGAACCGTCCAGGAGCACTATGGCTACACCTTC. Residues: CASSEGTVQEHYGYTF.